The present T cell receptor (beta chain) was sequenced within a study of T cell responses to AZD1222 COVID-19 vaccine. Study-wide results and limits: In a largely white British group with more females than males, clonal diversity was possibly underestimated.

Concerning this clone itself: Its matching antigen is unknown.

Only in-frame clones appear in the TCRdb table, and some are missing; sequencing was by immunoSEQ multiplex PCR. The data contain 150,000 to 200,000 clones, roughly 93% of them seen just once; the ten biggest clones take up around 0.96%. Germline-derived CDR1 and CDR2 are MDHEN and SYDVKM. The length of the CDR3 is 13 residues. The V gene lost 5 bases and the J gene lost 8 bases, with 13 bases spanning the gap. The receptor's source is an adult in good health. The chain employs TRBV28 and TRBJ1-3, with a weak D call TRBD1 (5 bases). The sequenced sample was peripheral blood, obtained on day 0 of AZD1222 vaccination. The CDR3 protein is CASSRGDRHTIYF. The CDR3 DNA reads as TGTGCCAGCAGTAGGGGTGATCGGCACACCATATATTTT.